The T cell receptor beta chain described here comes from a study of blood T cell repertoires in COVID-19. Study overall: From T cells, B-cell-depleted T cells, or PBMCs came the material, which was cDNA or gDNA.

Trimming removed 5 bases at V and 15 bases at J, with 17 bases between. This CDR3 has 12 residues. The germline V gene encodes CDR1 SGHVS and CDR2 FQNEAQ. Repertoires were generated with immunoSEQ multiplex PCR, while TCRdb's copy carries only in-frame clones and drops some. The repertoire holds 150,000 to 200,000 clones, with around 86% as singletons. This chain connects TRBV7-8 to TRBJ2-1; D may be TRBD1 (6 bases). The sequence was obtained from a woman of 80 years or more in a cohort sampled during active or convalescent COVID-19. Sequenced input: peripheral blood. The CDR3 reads CASSPLQGDPFF. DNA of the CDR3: TGTGCCAGCAGCCCCCTACAGGGTGATCCGTTCTTC. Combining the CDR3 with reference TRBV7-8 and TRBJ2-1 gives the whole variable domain GAGVSQSPRYKVAKRGQDVALRCDPISGHVSLFWYQQALGQGPEFLTYFQNEAQLDKSGLPSDRFFAERPEGSVSTLKIQRTQQEDSAVYLCASSPLQGDPFFGPGTRLTVL.